Listed below are T cell receptor beta chains from one sample, sequenced in a study of beta chain features in type 1 diabetes. Assay used: immunoSEQ multiplex PCR; TCRdb lists only in-frame clones, some missing. Of about 160,000 clones in the sample, just over 9% were seen once. The specimen sequenced was central memory CD4+ T cells from blood. The source is a young woman in good health. Each CDR3 is given with its conserved first and last residue. Each record gives: J gene, clone size, D gene, V gene, CDR3 DNA, CDR3 protein. D genes are given only for firm matches. Clone size is not always given. Where it is, it says once, few, many or a class for expanded clones.

J gene: TRBJ2-7; clone size: few; D gene: TRBD1; V gene: TRBV30; CDR3 DNA: TGTGCCTGGAGGAAGGGAGGGACAGGGCCGGAGCAGTACTTC; CDR3 protein: CAWRKGGTGPEQYF
J gene: TRBJ1-1; clone size: -; D gene: TRBD1; V gene: TRBV4-3; CDR3 DNA: TGCGCCAGCAGCCAAGAGAGGGGGCTCACTGAAGCTTTCTTT; CDR3 protein: CASSQERGLTEAFF
J gene: TRBJ2-2; clone size: -; D gene: TRBD1; V gene: TRBV18; CDR3 DNA: TGTGCCAGCTCACCCCGAGGAGTGCGCAGGGGGCTACCCGGGGAGCTGTTTTTT; CDR3 protein: CASSPRGVRRGLPGELFF
J gene: TRBJ1-1; clone size: few; D gene: -; V gene: TRBV7-9; CDR3 DNA: TGTGCCAGCAGCGAGACAGGTAGCAACACTGAAGCTTTCTTT; CDR3 protein: CASSETGSNTEAFF
J gene: TRBJ2-7; clone size: -; D gene: TRBD1; V gene: TRBV18; CDR3 DNA: TGTGCCAGCTCAGTCGGGACAGCGTACTCCTACGAGCAGTACTTC; CDR3 protein: CASSVGTAYSYEQYF
J gene: TRBJ1-5; clone size: -; D gene: -; V gene: TRBV11-1; CDR3 DNA: TGTGCCAGCAGCGTCCACACCAATCAGCCCCAGCATTTT; CDR3 protein: CASSVHTNQPQHF
J gene: TRBJ2-1; clone size: few; D gene: -; V gene: TRBV5-8; CDR3 DNA: TGTGCCAGCAGCTTGCCTCGGGAGCTCGATGAGCAGTTCTTC; CDR3 protein: CASSLPRELDEQFF
J gene: TRBJ2-7; clone size: few; D gene: TRBD1; V gene: TRBV7-2; CDR3 DNA: TGTGCCAGCAGCTCCGGGGACAGCTCCTACGAGCAGTACTTC; CDR3 protein: CASSSGDSSYEQYF
J gene: TRBJ1-2; clone size: few; D gene: TRBD1; V gene: TRBV18; CDR3 DNA: TGTGCCAGCTCACCACCGGGAGCGGGACAGGGCGGTTATGGCTACACCTTC; CDR3 protein: CASSPPGAGQGGYGYTF
J gene: TRBJ1-1; clone size: few; D gene: -; V gene: TRBV5-1; CDR3 DNA: TGCGCCAGCAGGAATTTTGGGCAGGGGAACACTGAAGCTTTCTTT; CDR3 protein: CASRNFGQGNTEAFF
J gene: TRBJ1-2; clone size: few; D gene: -; V gene: TRBV7-9; CDR3 DNA: TGTGCCAGCAGCTTAGGTGGCGGCTACACCTTC; CDR3 protein: CASSLGGGYTF
J gene: TRBJ1-2; clone size: -; D gene: -; V gene: TRBV4-2; CDR3 DNA: TGTGCCAGCAGCCAAGAGCCCGACAGTGCCTATGGCTACACCTTC; CDR3 protein: CASSQEPDSAYGYTF
J gene: TRBJ1-2; clone size: -; D gene: -; V gene: TRBV19; CDR3 DNA: TGTGCCAGTAGTCCCGGGATTCTCGCTAATGGCTACACCTTC; CDR3 protein: CASSPGILANGYTF
J gene: TRBJ2-1; clone size: few; D gene: TRBD1; V gene: TRBV2; CDR3 DNA: TGTGCCAGCAGCGGGGACAGGGTTTACTACAATGAGCAGTTCTTC; CDR3 protein: CASSGDRVYYNEQFF
J gene: TRBJ1-2; clone size: -; D gene: -; V gene: TRBV7-9; CDR3 DNA: TGTGCCAGCAGCTTAGGCTCAGCGATGAACTATGGCTACACCTTC; CDR3 protein: CASSLGSAMNYGYTF
J gene: TRBJ2-3; clone size: -; D gene: -; V gene: TRBV11-1; CDR3 DNA: TGTGCCAGCAGCTTAGACCGGGTAGATACGCAGTATTTT; CDR3 protein: CASSLDRVDTQYF
J gene: TRBJ1-2; clone size: few; D gene: -; V gene: TRBV6-6; CDR3 DNA: TGTGCCAGCAGTCGATTAGGACAGCTCGGTGGCTACACCTTC; CDR3 protein: CASSRLGQLGGYTF
J gene: TRBJ1-1; clone size: -; D gene: -; V gene: TRBV7-6; CDR3 DNA: TGTGCCAGCAGCTTAGGAGGGAATGAAGCTTTCTTT; CDR3 protein: CASSLGGNEAFF
J gene: TRBJ1-1; clone size: once; D gene: -; V gene: TRBV4-3; CDR3 DNA: TGCGCCAGCAGCTTAGGGGGGGTGAACACTGAAGCTTTCTTT; CDR3 protein: CASSLGGVNTEAFF
J gene: TRBJ2-7; clone size: many; D gene: TRBD2; V gene: TRBV19; CDR3 DNA: TGTGCCAGTAGTAGCGGGAGCTACGAGCAGTACTTC; CDR3 protein: CASSSGSYEQYF
J gene: TRBJ1-4; clone size: -; D gene: TRBD1; V gene: TRBV2; CDR3 DNA: TGTGCCAGCAAAGGGGGCGAGGGTGAAAAACTGTTTTTT; CDR3 protein: CASKGGEGEKLFF
J gene: TRBJ1-4; clone size: few; D gene: -; V gene: TRBV6-1; CDR3 DNA: TGTGCCAGCAGTGAAGATGGAGTTCCAACTAATGAAAAACTGTTTTTT; CDR3 protein: CASSEDGVPTNEKLFF
J gene: TRBJ1-2; clone size: -; D gene: -; V gene: TRBV5-4; CDR3 DNA: TGTGCCAGCAGCTTGGACTCCCTAAAACATGGCTACACCTTC; CDR3 protein: CASSLDSLKHGYTF
J gene: TRBJ2-5; clone size: few; D gene: -; V gene: TRBV4-1; CDR3 DNA: TGCGCCAGCAGCCAGACACGGACTGGCGAAGTTGAGACCCAGTACTTC; CDR3 protein: CASSQTRTGEVETQYF
J gene: TRBJ2-3; clone size: few; D gene: -; V gene: TRBV7-2; CDR3 DNA: TGTGCCAGCAGCATATCTAGAGGCTCAGATACGCAGTATTTT; CDR3 protein: CASSISRGSDTQYF
J gene: TRBJ2-1; clone size: few; D gene: -; V gene: TRBV2; CDR3 DNA: TGTGCCAGCAGTTTTTCCTGGCGGAATGAGCAGTTCTTC; CDR3 protein: CASSFSWRNEQFF
J gene: TRBJ2-7; clone size: -; D gene: -; V gene: TRBV5-1; CDR3 DNA: TGCGCCAGCAGGAGGGACTCTGTCGGAGAGCAGTACTTC; CDR3 protein: CASRRDSVGEQYF
J gene: TRBJ1-4; clone size: -; D gene: -; V gene: TRBV5-6; CDR3 DNA: TGTGCCAGCAGCTTAACAGGGACATCAACTAATGAAAAACTGTTTTTT; CDR3 protein: CASSLTGTSTNEKLFF
J gene: TRBJ1-2; clone size: few; D gene: -; V gene: TRBV27; CDR3 DNA: TGTGCCAGCCAGGGTAGGGACTGGGAAGGCTACACCTTC; CDR3 protein: CASQGRDWEGYTF
J gene: TRBJ1-6; clone size: few; D gene: -; V gene: TRBV4-1; CDR3 DNA: TGCGCCAGCAGCCAAGCATCGACAGGCGGGTCACCCCTCCACTTT; CDR3 protein: CASSQASTGGSPLHF
J gene: TRBJ2-5; clone size: few; D gene: TRBD1; V gene: TRBV4-2; CDR3 DNA: TGTGCCAGCAGCGGAGAAGACAGGGGAGAGACCCAGTACTTC; CDR3 protein: CASSGEDRGETQYF
J gene: TRBJ2-3; clone size: -; D gene: TRBD2; V gene: TRBV5-1; CDR3 DNA: TGCGCCAGCAGCACAGGACTAGTGGCAGATACGCAGTATTTT; CDR3 protein: CASSTGLVADTQYF
J gene: TRBJ2-1; clone size: -; D gene: -; V gene: TRBV19; CDR3 DNA: TGTGCCAGTAGTAGGGAGGGACACTCCTACAATGAGCAGTTCTTC; CDR3 protein: CASSREGHSYNEQFF
J gene: TRBJ2-5; clone size: few; D gene: TRBD2; V gene: TRBV9; CDR3 DNA: TGTGCCAGCAGCTCAGCGGGAGGGGGGCAAGAGACCCAGTACTTC; CDR3 protein: CASSSAGGGQETQYF
J gene: TRBJ1-1; clone size: few; D gene: TRBD1; V gene: TRBV18; CDR3 DNA: TGTGCCAGCTCCCCACCCGACAGGGGTGGGACTGAAGCTTTCTTT; CDR3 protein: CASSPPDRGGTEAFF
J gene: TRBJ1-2; clone size: few; D gene: TRBD1; V gene: TRBV11-2; CDR3 DNA: TGTGCCAGCAGCTTAGGGGGACAGGCTTCTTTTGGCTACACCTTC; CDR3 protein: CASSLGGQASFGYTF
J gene: TRBJ1-1; clone size: -; D gene: -; V gene: TRBV30; CDR3 DNA: TGTGCCTGGAGTGGTACGGGGACTGAAGCTTTCTTT; CDR3 protein: CAWSGTGTEAFF
J gene: TRBJ2-7; clone size: -; D gene: -; V gene: TRBV30; CDR3 DNA: TGTGCCTGGAGATTGGAGACAGTGACCTACGAGCAGTACTTC; CDR3 protein: CAWRLETVTYEQYF
J gene: TRBJ1-5; clone size: -; D gene: TRBD1; V gene: TRBV15; CDR3 DNA: TGTGCCACACAGGGACAGGGCCATCAGCCCCAGCATTTT; CDR3 protein: CATQGQGHQPQHF